The clone carrying this T cell receptor (beta chain) was recorded a few times. The table came from immunoSEQ multiplex PCR; TCRdb's copy has only in-frame clones and leaves some out. The sample contains about 440,000 clones, around 90% of which appear only once. This specimen comes from a study of blood T cell repertoires in COVID-19. Trimming shortened V by 0 bases and J by 0 bases, and 9 bases separated the two germline ends. This CDR3 has 15 residues. CDR1 and CDR2 from the germline V gene are SGHKS and YYEKEE (reference sequence). This clonotype was sampled from a woman younger than 35 with acute COVID-19. Sequenced: PBMCs or T cells enriched from blood (not recorded which). The chain recombines TRBV5-5 with TRBJ1-2, with D maybe TRBD1 (6 bases). In nucleotides, the CDR3 is TGTGCCAGCAGCTTGGGGGGACACCCTAACTATGGCTACACCTTC. Residues: CASSLGGHPNYGYTF.